The 21 T cell receptor beta chains below all came from one sample that was sequenced in a study of T cells in Graves' hyperthyroidism and ophthalmopathy. It was RNA transcripts that yielded the amplified TCR beta CDR3 regions. HTBI primers were the set used in a first-round RT-PCR of the TCR CDR3. Using its own MiXCR run on the multiplex PCR reads, TCRdb lists one record per CDR3 protein. Counted here are about 400,000 distinct CDR3 sequences, more than 15% occurring once; the ten biggest clones make up 11% to 15%. Sequenced material: blood. Source of these receptors: a woman younger than 35 with Graves' hyperthyroidism.

This clonotype was counted at least ten times. The chain couples TRBV2 to TRBJ2-5; 7 bases align to TRBD1. Trimming at V came to 4 bases and at J to 0 bases, leaving 5 bases not matched to a gene. Germline CDR1 reads SNHLY; CDR2 reads FYNNEI. CDR3 length equals 15 residues. The CDR3 here is CASSGGQKYQETQYF. The CDR3 DNA reads TGTGCCAGCAGTGGGGGACAGAAGTACCAAGAGACCCAGTACTTC.

In this sample, this clonotype turned up a few times. The V and J genes are TRBV19 and TRBJ2-1, with TRBD2 matching over 9 bases. The trim removed 11 bases at V and 3 bases at J, leaving 11 bases unmatched. This CDR3 region has 15 residues. The germline gives CDR1 LNHDA, CDR2 SQIVND (reference sequence). The CDR3: CASRGAGGHYNEQFF. CDR3 DNA: TGTGCCTCGCGTGGGGCGGGAGGGCACTACAATGAGCAGTTCTTC.

There are many counts of this clonotype. The rearrangement uses TRBV3-1 and TRBJ2-1, with D perhaps matching TRBD1 (6 bases). This CDR3 spans 14 amino acids. The V end lost 4 bases, the J end lost 9 bases, and 16 bases lay between the germline ends. Per the germline V gene, CDR1 is LGHDT and CDR2 is YNNKEL (reference sequence). CDR3 bases: TGTGCCAGCAGCCCGGCTCAACAGGGTGTTGAGCAGTTCTTC. Its translation is CASSPAQQGVEQFF.

V usage is TRBV6-5 and J usage is TRBJ1-6, with a weak D call TRBD1 (5 bases). Trimming removed 1 base at V and 6 bases at J, with 7 bases between. This CDR3 is 14 amino acids long. Germline lookup yields CDR1 MNHEY and CDR2 SVGAGI. The CDR3: CASSYWQGNSPLHF. The CDR3, as DNA: TGTGCCAGCAGTTACTGGCAGGGTAATTCACCCCTCCACTTT.

This clonotype was observed many times. The chain joins TRBV6-2 or TRBV6-3 to TRBJ2-7; TRBD2 matches 7 bases. The CDR3 extends over 16 amino acids. Germline V lookup: CDR1 MNHEY, CDR2 SVGEGT. After removal of 7 bases from V and 1 base from J, the junction contained 13 bases not matched to a gene. Here the CDR3 DNA reads TGTGCCAGCACCCGCCTGTGGGAGGGAAATTCCTACGAGCAGTACTTC. Protein: CASTRLWEGNSYEQYF.

This clonotype was counted ten times or more. This chain joins TRBV5-1 and TRBJ1-1, with 7 bases aligning to TRBD1. The CDR3 covers 13 residues. Germline CDR1 and CDR2: SGHRS and YFSETQ. V gave up 4 bases and J gave up 4 bases; unmatched junction bases: 4. For the CDR3, the DNA is TGCGCCAGCAGCAACGCAGGGGGCACTGAAGCTTTCTTT. Encoded protein: CASSNAGGTEAFF.

This chain connects TRBV24-1 to TRBJ2-1, with D perhaps TRBD2 (5 bases). CDR3 size: 16 residues. The V end was cut by 3 bases, the J end by 4 bases, with 15 bases between. Germline lookup yields CDR1 KGHDR and CDR2 SFDVKD. The CDR3 region has the DNA TGTGCCACCAGTGATCCCACCGGGGAAACTTACAATGAGCAGTTCTTC. Encoded protein: CATSDPTGETYNEQFF.

Many counts were recorded for this clonotype. This sequence joins TRBV2 and TRBJ1-6, with 7 bases lining up with TRBD1. The CDR3 has 14 residues. V lost 6 bases and J lost 8; bases outside the gene matches: 7. Germline V gene data show CDR1 as SNHLY and CDR2 as FYNNEI. DNA of the CDR3: TGTGCCAGCAGAAGACAGGGTTACTATTCACCCCTCCACTTT. Protein sequence: CASRRQGYYSPLHF.

This clonotype was seen ten or more times. J is TRBJ1-5 and V is TRBV20-1; the match to TRBD1 covers 7 bases. After removal of 2 bases from V and 0 bases from J, the junction contained 7 bases not matched to a gene. Germline CDR1 and CDR2: DFQATT and SNEGSKA (reference sequence). CDR3 length: 16 residues. The CDR3 sequence: CSARPDRAYSNQPQHF. CDR3 DNA sequence: TGCAGTGCTAGACCAGACAGGGCCTATAGCAATCAGCCCCAGCATTTT.

This clonotype came up a few times. V and J are TRBV20-1 and TRBJ2-5; possibly TRBD2 for D (7 bases). In germline, CDR1 is DFQATT, CDR2 SNEGSKA (reference sequence). V was shortened by 3 bases and J by 5 bases, with 31 bases between the two germline ends. CDR3 length: 19 residues. The CDR3 is CSARGGGLGGFNGLETQYF. Here the CDR3 DNA reads TGCAGTGCTAGGGGGGGCGGACTAGGGGGGTTCAATGGGTTGGAGACCCAGTACTTC.

In its sample, this clonotype was seen many times. The chain employs TRBV7-3 and TRBJ2-3; 7 nucleotides line up with TRBD1. Germline CDR1 reads SGHTA; CDR2 reads FQGTGA. The CDR3 extends over 15 amino acids. J was trimmed by 3 bases and V by 2 bases; bases with no gene match: 5. In DNA form, the CDR3 reads TGTGCCAGCAGCTTAGACAGGGTAGCAACAGATACGCAGTATTTT. This encodes CASSLDRVATDTQYF. The full variable domain, in which reference TRBV7-3 and TRBJ2-3 provide the parts outside the CDR3, is GAGVSQTPSNKVTEKGKYVELRCDPISGHTALYWYRQSLGQGPEFLIYFQGTGAADDSGLPNDRFFAVRPEGSVSTLKIQRTERGDSAVYLCASSLDRVATDTQYFGPGTRLTVL.

The genes are TRBV29-1 and TRBJ2-5; TRBD2 matches at 9 bases. The germline gives CDR1 SQVTM, CDR2 ANQGSEA. The CDR3 is 12 amino acids. V lost 3 bases to trimming and J lost 13 bases; unmatched junction nucleotides: 9. The CDR3 loop is CSVESSGKSRYF. In DNA, the CDR3 is TGCAGCGTTGAGTCTAGCGGGAAGAGTAGGTACTTC. Using reference TRBV29-1 and TRBJ2-5 for the parts outside the CDR3, the full variable domain is SAVISQKPSRDICQRGTSLTIQCQVDSQVTMMFWYRQQPGQSLTLIATANQGSEATYESGFVIDKFPISRPNLTFSTLTVSNMSPEDSSIYLCSVESSGKSRYFGPGTRLLVL.

This clonotype showed up many times. The V call is TRBV7-2, the J call TRBJ2-7; D uncertain. The CDR3 length is 15 residues. CDR1 and CDR2 (germline): SGHTA, FQGNSA. Trimming cost V 1 base and J 9 bases, with 19 bases left between them. CDR3 DNA sequence: TGTGCCAGCAGCTTAGATGGGATTGTGGTTTTCGGGCAGTACTTC. This gives the protein CASSLDGIVVFGQYF.

This clonotype has a count of ten or more. The rearrangement joins TRBV2 to TRBJ1-1; D remains ambiguous. V was cut by 3 bases and J by 2 bases, with 7 bases left in between. CDR1 and CDR2 (germline): SNHLY, FYNNEI. CDR3 size: 13 residues. Here the CDR3 reads CASSDRINTEAFF. CDR3 coding DNA: TGTGCCAGCAGTGACAGAATAAACACTGAAGCTTTCTTT.

About this clonotype: One junction end disagrees with the germline gene, perhaps due to a read error. The rearrangement uses TRBV3-1 and TRBJ1-2, with D possibly TRBD1 on 6 matching bases. CDR3 length: 17 amino acids. Germline V lookup: CDR1 LGHDT, CDR2 YNNKEL (reference sequence). Here the CDR3 reads CASSQWGNAGAHYGHTF. The CDR3 nucleotides read TGTGCCAGCAGCCAATGGGGGAATGCGGGGGCGCACTATGGCCACACCTTC.

This clonotype appeared many times. The CDR3 coding sequence is TGTGCCAGTAGTATGATGGACAGGGGCCCAGGTCTTGGAAGCTACACCTTC. It yields the protein CASSMMDRGPGLGSYTF. The chain employs TRBV19 and TRBJ1-2; 9 nucleotides agree with TRBD1. The V segment lost 3 bases and the J segment 9 bases; nucleotides outside the gene matches: 17. Germline V gene sequence: CDR1 LNHDA, CDR2 SQIVND (reference sequence). The CDR3 is made up of 17 amino acids.

The V and J genes are TRBV4-1 and TRBJ1-5; 7 positions match TRBD1. CDR1 and CDR2 from the germline V gene are MGHRA and YSYEKL. The trim removed 5 bases at V and 3 bases at J, leaving 7 bases unmatched. This CDR3 comprises 15 residues. This CDR3 is CASSYTGVNNQPQHF. In DNA form, the CDR3 reads TGCGCCAGCAGCTATACAGGGGTGAACAATCAGCCCCAGCATTTT.

This clonotype was seen a few times. This sequence joins TRBV10-3 and TRBJ2-3; D is unresolved. The V gene's germline CDR1 is ENHRY and CDR2 SYGVKD. CDR3 size: 15 residues. V was clipped by 4 bases and J by 1 base, with 12 bases between them. The chain's CDR3 is CAISGVDGGTDTQYF. As DNA, the CDR3 is TGTGCCATCAGTGGAGTGGACGGCGGCACAGATACGCAGTATTTT.

This clonotype was counted at least ten times. The genes are TRBV20-1 and TRBJ2-3; 10 nucleotides align to TRBD1. V dropped 6 bases and J dropped 3; count of bases not matched to a gene: 6. CDR1 is DFQATT, CDR2 SNEGSKA, per germline (reference sequence). CDR3 size: 14 residues. The CDR3 is CSASDRGLTDTQYF. The CDR3 nucleotides read TGCAGTGCCAGCGACAGGGGGCTGACAGATACGCAGTATTTT.

This clonotype has at least ten counts. V gene TRBV7-9 combines with J gene TRBJ2-7; TRBD1 matches 11 bases. The CDR3 length is 16 residues. CDR1 SEHNR and CDR2 FQNEAQ come from the germline V gene (reference sequence). Trimming took 5 bases from V and 3 from J; bases not matched to a gene: 9. CDR3 sequence: CASSAWTGGVGYEQYF. CDR3 in DNA: TGTGCCAGCAGCGCCTGGACAGGGGGCGTGGGCTACGAGCAGTACTTC.

Note on this clonotype: This clone may be a read error of a much larger clone one base away. The V and J genes are TRBV18 and TRBJ2-5, with D unresolved. The CDR3 is made up of 14 amino acids. Germline-derived CDR1 and CDR2 are KGHSH and LQKENI. The V and J ends lost 6 bases and 6 bases respectively, with 17 bases between them. Written as DNA, the CDR3 is TGTGCCAGCTCCCGTATGGCGAGACAAAAGACCCAGTACTTC. It codes for CASSRMARQKTQYF.